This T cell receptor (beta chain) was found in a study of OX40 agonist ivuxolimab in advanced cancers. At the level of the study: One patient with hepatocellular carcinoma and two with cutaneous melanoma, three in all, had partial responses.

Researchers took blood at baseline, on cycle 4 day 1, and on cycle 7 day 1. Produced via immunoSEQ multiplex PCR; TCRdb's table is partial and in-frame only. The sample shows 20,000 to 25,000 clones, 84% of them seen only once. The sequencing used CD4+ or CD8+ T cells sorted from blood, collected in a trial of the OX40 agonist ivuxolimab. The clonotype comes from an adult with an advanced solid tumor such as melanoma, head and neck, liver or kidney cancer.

The CDR3, as DNA: TGTGCCAGCAGCTTGGGGGACAGCTTTCAGTACTTC. As protein: CASSLGDSFQYF. V usage is TRBV5-5 and J usage is TRBJ2-4; TRBD1 matches at 7 bases. The CDR3 is 12 amino acids. V trimming: 0 bases; J trimming: 11 bases; junction bases outside the gene matches: 2. Germline V lookup: CDR1 SGHKS, CDR2 YYEKEE (reference sequence). Drawing the rest from reference TRBV5-5 and TRBJ2-4, the complete variable domain is DAGVTQSPTHLIKTRGQQVTLRCSPISGHKSVSWYQQVLGQGPQFIFQYYEKEERGRGNFPDRFSARQFPNYSSELNVNALLLGDSALYLCASSLGDSFQYFGAGTRLSVL.